A single sample gave rise to the 17 T cell receptor beta chains below, sequenced in a study of CD8+ T cells in alopecia areata. RNA extraction and reverse transcription yielded cDNA as sequencing template. The protocol was immunoSEQ multiplex PCR, while the TCRdb copy is restricted to in-frame clones and leaves out a portion. Counted here are more than 130,000 clones, approximately 85% occurring once; the ten biggest clones make up roughly 25%. Specified treatment: oral pan-JAK inhibitor, 5-10 mg twice daily. The sequencing here drew on CD8+ T cells sorted from blood, taken at week 4, from a patient treated with tofacitinib. The receptors were gathered from a human donor with alopecia areata.

This clone was detected ten times or more. The V and J genes are TRBV6-5 and TRBJ2-1; D is unclear. Germline CDR1 reads MNHEY; CDR2 reads SVGAGI. This CDR3 has 14 residues. Trimming took 6 bases from V and 5 from J, leaving 14 bases between them. Here the CDR3 reads CASRSGKTHNEQFF. Here the CDR3 DNA reads TGTGCCAGCAGATCAGGCAAAACACACAATGAGCAGTTCTTC.

CDR3 protein: CASSFGRSRSYTF. The CDR3 DNA sequence: TGTGCCAGCAGTTTTGGACGGAGTCGGAGCTACACCTTC. The J gene is TRBJ1-2, the V gene TRBV27; unclear D gene. The CDR3 extends over 13 amino acids. CDR1 MNHEY and CDR2 SMNVEV come from the germline V gene (reference sequence). V was trimmed by 3 bases and J by 9 bases, leaving 14 bases between them.

The chain uses TRBV2 and TRBJ1-2; D not resolved. Germline values: CDR1 SNHLY, CDR2 FYNNEI. V was clipped by 1 base and J by 4 bases, with 13 bases between them. The CDR3 consists of 15 residues. The CDR3 sequence: CASSEEGQALYGYTF. CDR3 in DNA: TGTGCCAGCAGTGAAGAAGGCCAGGCCCTCTATGGCTACACCTTC. Supplemented by reference TRBV2 and TRBJ1-2, the full variable domain reads EPEVTQTPSHQVTQMGQEVILRCVPISNHLYFYWYRQILGQKVEFLVSFYNNEISEKSEIFDDQFSVERPDGSNFTLKIRSTKLEDSAMYFCASSEEGQALYGYTFGSGTRLTVV.

The V and J genes are TRBV13 and TRBJ2-1; TRBD2 agrees at 10 bases. V lost 5 bases, J lost 4 bases, and 5 bases stayed unmatched. CDR3 length: 15 residues. Germline V gives CDR1 PRHDT, CDR2 FYEKMQ (reference sequence). DNA for the CDR3: TGTGCCAGCAGCATACTAGCGGGGTCTTACAATGAGCAGTTCTTC. Residues: CASSILAGSYNEQFF.

Many counts were recorded for this clone. The chain employs TRBV5-1 and TRBJ2-7; TRBD1 matches at 9 bases. Germline CDR1 is SGHRS and CDR2 is YFSETQ. The ends lost 4 bases at V and 3 bases at J; junction bases unmatched: 5. The CDR3 has 14 amino acids. CDR3 protein: CASSGGQGFYEQYF. The CDR3 nucleotides read TGCGCCAGCAGCGGGGGACAGGGTTTCTACGAGCAGTACTTC.

This clone was detected only once. V is TRBV10-3 and J is TRBJ1-2, with unresolved D. The germline CDR1 and CDR2 sequences are ENHRY and SYGVKD. Between the trimmed V and J ends, which lost 7 bases and 12 bases, there was a span of 21 bases. The CDR3 is made up of 13 amino acids. In DNA form, the CDR3 reads TGTGCCATCAAATCCGGGTTGGAACTCGAGCACACCTTC. It translates to CAIKSGLELEHTF.

This sequence joins TRBV6-6 and TRBJ1-1, with TRBD1 matching 7 bases. Germline CDR1 MNHNY, CDR2 SVGAGI (reference sequence). The CDR3 runs to 15 residues. Losses at the gene ends were 7 bases for V and 6 bases for J; bases not matched to a gene: 14. In nucleotides, the CDR3 is TGTGCCAGCAATCCTTCTCCTTTCAGGGGGGCTGAAGCTTTCTTT. Encoded protein: CASNPSPFRGAEAFF.

The rearrangement uses TRBV7-6 and TRBJ1-1; TRBD1 is a possible D gene (5 bases). This CDR3 spans 15 amino acids. Germline CDR1 reads SGHVS; CDR2 reads FNYEAQ. Between the trimmed V and J ends, which lost 2 bases and 1 base, there was a span of 11 bases. DNA of the CDR3: TGTGCCAGCAGCTTAACCCGGGACGGGAACACTGAAGCTTTCTTT. Translation gives CASSLTRDGNTEAFF. Supplemented by reference TRBV7-6 and TRBJ1-1, the full variable domain reads GAGVSQSPRYKVTKRGQDVALRCDPISGHVSLYWYRQALGQGPEFLTYFNYEAQQDKSGLPNDRFSAERPEGSISTLTIQRTEQRDSAMYRCASSLTRDGNTEAFFGQGTRLTVV.

About this clone itself: This same CDR3 is encoded by further DNA sequences in the sample. This chain joins TRBV5-1 and TRBJ2-7; 7 bases map to TRBD2. Germline V gives CDR1 SGHRS, CDR2 YFSETQ. The V segment lost 4 bases and the J segment 4 bases; nucleotides outside the gene matches: 2. The CDR3 consists of 12 residues. As DNA, the CDR3 is TGCGCCAGCAGCCCGGGGGGTTACGAGCAGTACTTC. This codes for CASSPGGYEQYF.

The chain is built from TRBV4-1 and TRBJ2-7; D gene ambiguous. Looked up from germline, CDR1 is MGHRA and CDR2 is YSYEKL. The CDR3 spans 12 residues. Trimming stripped 4 bases from V and 7 bases from J, with 11 bases between. CDR3 amino acids: CASSPPNQEQYF. CDR3 nucleotide sequence: TGCGCCAGCAGCCCCCCTAATCAGGAGCAGTACTTC.

The rearrangement uses TRBV7-2 and TRBJ2-7, with 7 bases lining up with TRBD1. CDR1 is SGHTA, CDR2 FQGNSA, per germline. The CDR3 is 15 residues long. V gave up 4 bases and J gave up 0 bases; unmatched junction bases: 6. CDR3 nucleotide sequence: TGTGCCAGCAGCTCCCCGACAGGGAGCTCCTACGAGCAGTACTTC. It yields the protein CASSSPTGSSYEQYF.

V usage is TRBV12-5 and J usage is TRBJ2-4, with D possibly TRBD1 on 5 matching bases. This CDR3 has 14 residues. Germline V gives CDR1 LGHNT, CDR2 FRNRAP. Trimming shortened V by 4 bases and J by 5 bases, and 12 bases separated the two germline ends. Here the CDR3 reads CASGSPRGQNIQYF. The CDR3 DNA reads TGTGCTAGTGGTTCCCCTAGGGGCCAAAACATTCAGTACTTC.

The J gene is TRBJ2-7, the V gene TRBV10-3, with D perhaps TRBD1 (5 bases). The CDR3 spans 14 residues. Germline V gene data show CDR1 as ENHRY and CDR2 as SYGVKD. Trimming pared 2 bases from V and 2 bases from J, leaving 10 bases between. CDR3 sequence reads: CAISEDDRPYEQYF. DNA of the CDR3: TGTGCCATCAGTGAGGACGACAGACCCTACGAGCAGTACTTC.

The V call is TRBV9, the J call TRBJ2-7; 8 nucleotides match TRBD1. Trimming cost V 4 bases and J 2 bases; bases outside gene matches: 8. The CDR3 runs to 15 residues. Germline CDR1 SGDLS, CDR2 YYNGEE. The CDR3, as DNA: TGTGCCAGCAGCCCGCACGGGGACAGGACCTACGAGCAGTACTTC. This gives the protein CASSPHGDRTYEQYF.

The chain links TRBV28 to TRBJ1-1; D uncertain. The CDR3 is 12 residues long. The V and J ends lost 6 bases and 1 base respectively, with 6 bases between them. The germline gives CDR1 MDHEN, CDR2 SYDVKM. The CDR3 reads CASSSRNTEAFF. The CDR3 DNA sequence: TGTGCCAGCAGCTCCAGGAACACTGAAGCTTTCTTT.

The CDR3 protein is CASSEGVGPQHF. CDR3 coding DNA: TGTGCCAGCAGCGAGGGGGTGGGGCCCCAGCATTTT. J is TRBJ1-5 and V is TRBV9; tentatively, D is TRBD1 (6 bases). Deletions cut 3 bases from V and 9 bases from J, with 10 bases between. CDR1 and CDR2 from the germline V gene are SGDLS and YYNGEE. The CDR3 has 12 residues.

The chain recombines TRBV29-1 with TRBJ1-2; D is possibly TRBD1 (5 bases). Germline assignment: CDR1 SQVTM and CDR2 ANQGSEA. V was shortened by 8 bases and J by 7 bases, with 17 bases between the two germline ends. CDR3 length: 12 amino acids. The CDR3 DNA is TGCAGCCCCACAGTGCCGGGGCCTGGCTACACCTTC. This encodes CSPTVPGPGYTF.